This section outlines one TCR beta chain sequence together with its context. Its specificity is unknown. A mixed TRB-A/B primer pool amplified rearranged TRB by multiplex touch-down PCR. TCRdb called the multiplex PCR reads again in MiXCR, with one record for every CDR3 protein. The sample lists about 7,900 distinct CDR3 sequences, about two fifths occurring once. TCR beta rearrangements were amplified from peripheral blood genomic DNA. The data belong to a study of T cell repertoires in aging, cancer and after chemotherapy. Study overall: Paired samples before and after chemotherapy came from glioblastoma patients receiving temozolomide-based therapy.

Notes on the study in general: Rebound thymic output was suggested by rising median generation probability during chemotherapy in each cancer cohort. Untreated cancer patients had significantly lower blood TCR diversity than age-matched healthy donors.

CDR1 DFQATT and CDR2 SNEGSKA come from the germline V gene (reference sequence). The CDR3 spans 14 residues. V was clipped by 2 bases and J by 4 bases; unmatched bases: 4. Sequenced material: blood. This TCR came from a human donor with a solid tumor. The rearrangement joins TRBV20-1 to TRBJ2-7, with 11 nucleotides matching TRBD1. The CDR3 DNA follows: TGCAGTGCTAGAAGGGGACAGGGGGTTTACGAGCAGTACTTC. Amino acids: CSARRGQGVYEQYF.